The present entry profiles one T cell receptor beta chain with its context. Its antigen is undetermined. This entry comes from a study of cytomegalovirus exposure and HLA in healthy donors. Whole-study results and caveats: Earlier analysis yielded a pattern in which most TCR beta V segments were productive about 87% or about 30% of the time. A few CMV-associated chains were confirmed in vitro to be specific for CMV antigens. Overall, approximately 150 TCR beta chains were annotated as cytomegalovirus-associated.

Both 60 Vbeta primers and 13 Jbeta primers went into the PCR. Study processing details: Among the unique TCR beta chains that a later analysis counted, around 72 million in all, roughly 11 million were shared. Assay: immunoSEQ multiplex PCR; the TCRdb copy retains only in-frame clones and omits some. That table gives V, J and clone size, and the DNA gave D and trimming. The table shows 110,000 or so clones, with around 75% occurring only once. The germline V gene encodes CDR1 SGHNT and CDR2 YYREEE (reference sequence). This CDR3 is built from 14 residues. Trimming cost V 3 bases and J 5 bases; bases outside gene matches: 4.

This chain connects TRBV5-4 to TRBJ1-4; 7 nucleotides agree with TRBD1. Sequenced input: PBMCs. This sequence originates from a woman aged 40 to 50 in good health and CMV-seropositive. This CDR3 reads CASSSGGRNEKLFF. CDR3 DNA: TGTGCCAGCAGCTCAGGGGGACGGAATGAAAAACTGTTTTTT.